This T cell receptor (beta chain) is drawn from a study of blood T cell repertoires in COVID-19. Looking at the study overall: Collection of acute and convalescent COVID-19 samples took place in the United States, Italy and Spain. PBMCs, B-cell-depleted T cells, or T cells provided the cDNA or gDNA that made up the material.

In the original analysis: Reference gene primer amplification gave nucleated cell count estimates. Repertoires were generated with immunoSEQ multiplex PCR, while TCRdb's copy carries only in-frame clones and drops some. V and J calls and clone size are copied from that table; D and trimming were computed from the DNA. Here the sample spans 400,000 to 500,000 clones, more than 80% being singletons. V lost 1 base and J lost 7; bases outside the gene matches: 7. There are 15 residues in the CDR3. The germline CDR1 and CDR2 sequences are LGHDT and YNNKEL (reference sequence). The specimen sequenced was peripheral blood. The clonotype comes from a woman in her twenties or thirties with active or convalescent COVID-19. The chain combines TRBV3-1 (or the pseudogene TRBV3-2) with TRBJ2-1, with TRBD1 matching over 7 bases. Here the CDR3 DNA reads TGTGCCAGCAGCCAAGCTCAGGGGGATTTGAATGAGCAGTTCTTC. Its protein is CASSQAQGDLNEQFF.